These T cell receptor beta chains were read from a single sample in a study of T cell repertoires in cytomegalovirus infection. These receptors' targets are unknown. TCRdb reprocessed the reads with MiXCR, giving one entry per CDR3 protein. The sample holds nearly 700,000 distinct CDR3 sequences, 30% to 40% seen once. This specimen consisted of cultured PBMCs, obtained from culture after CMV antigen stimulation. Source of these receptors: a human donor in good health (CMV status not recorded). Some clones in this sample may be carry-over from other donors' samples. Both conserved end residues are part of each CDR3. A D gene is named only where the DNA matches it firmly. Not all rows give a size; the values are once, few, many and, for expanded clones, a class.

v_gene	abundance	d_gene	j_gene	CDR3aa	CDR3nt
TRBV18	-	TRBD2	TRBJ2-7	CASSPSLAGPYEQYF	TGTGCCAGCTCCCCCTCACTAGCGGGCCCCTACGAGCAGTACTTC
TRBV11-2	few	-	TRBJ2-2	CASSSGTTGSDTGELFF	TGTGCCAGCAGCTCCGGAACAACAGGGTCGGACACCGGGGAGCTGTTTTTT
TRBV7-6	-	-	TRBJ2-7	CASSSTYLEQALGEQYF	TGTGCCAGCAGCTCAACCTACCTTGAACAGGCCCTCGGTGAGCAGTACTTC
TRBV18	-	-	TRBJ1-2	CASSPRGESLAGYTF	TGTGCCAGCTCACCCCGAGGGGAAAGCCTAGCCGGCTACACCTTC
TRBV19	few	-	TRBJ2-5	CATKEAIQETQYF	TGTGCCACCAAGGAGGCTATCCAAGAGACCCAGTACTTC
TRBV5-6	-	TRBD2	TRBJ2-7	CASSLVPAGTYDQYF	TGTGCCAGCAGCTTGGTACCAGCGGGAACCTACGATCAGTACTTC
TRBV5-4	-	TRBD2	TRBJ2-1	CASSLDAGGFSYNEQFF	TGTGCCAGCAGCTTGGATGCGGGGGGCTTCTCCTACAATGAGCAGTTCTTC
TRBV10-2	-	-	TRBJ2-3	CASTGRLGRDTDTQYF	TGCGCCAGCACCGGGCGACTAGGACGCGACACAGATACGCAGTATTTT
TRBV7-2	many	TRBD2	TRBJ2-2	CASSLTFLAGAGGTGELFF	TGTGCCAGCAGCTTAACGTTTCTAGCGGGAGCAGGTGGCACCGGGGAGCTGTTTTTT
TRBV7-6	few	-	TRBJ2-5	CASSFPEVAETQYF	TGTGCCAGCAGCTTTCCCGAGGTGGCAGAGACCCAGTACTTC
TRBV4-1	-	-	TRBJ2-1	CASSQVVGGGGSYNEQFF	TGCGCCAGCAGCCAAGTGGTCGGGGGTGGGGGATCCTACAATGAGCAGTTCTTC
TRBV6-2/TRBV6-3	-	TRBD1	TRBJ1-1	CASSLGQGWNTEAFF	TGTGCCAGCAGTCTGGGACAGGGGTGGAACACTGAAGCTTTCTTT
TRBV7-6	-	-	TRBJ2-2	CASSLVALPPTGLAELFF	TGTGCCAGCAGCTTAGTCGCTCTACCCCCTACAGGGTTGGCGGAGCTGTTTTTT
TRBV4-3	-	TRBD2	TRBJ2-7	CASSQEVAGANEQYF	TGCGCCAGCAGCCAAGAAGTGGCGGGAGCTAACGAGCAGTACTTC
TRBV2	once	-	TRBJ1-5	CASSEGRRGQPQHF	TGTGCCAGCAGTGAGGGGCGACGTGGGCAGCCCCAGCATTTT